A single sample gave rise to the 3 T cell receptor beta chains below, sequenced in a study of early T cells in non-severe SARS-CoV-2 infection. TCRdb redid the calling of the 5' RACE reads with MiXCR, one entry per CDR3 protein. The sample records tens of thousands of distinct CDR3 sequences, approximately 10% being singletons. The specimen comprised whole blood, sampled at baseline. These receptors were taken from an adult who was a healthcare worker with PCR-confirmed SARS-CoV-2 infection or an uninfected control (not recorded which).

J is TRBJ2-1 and V is TRBV10-1, with a tentative D call TRBD2 (5 bases). Deletions cut 0 bases from V and 13 bases from J, with 10 bases between. The CDR3 extends over 12 amino acids. Germline V gene lookup returns CDR1 WNHNN and CDR2 SYGVQD (reference sequence). As DNA, the CDR3 is TGCGCCAGCAGTGAGTCGATGGCTAGCCAGTTCTTC. As protein: CASSESMASQFF.

This clonotype was observed a handful of times. V and J are TRBV27 and TRBJ2-2; D gene uncertain. The germline CDR1 and CDR2 sequences are MNHEY and SMNVEV (reference sequence). Trimming removed 2 bases at V and 0 bases at J, with 7 bases between. The CDR3 length is 15 residues. The CDR3 protein is CASSLRRTNTGELFF. CDR3 sequence (DNA): TGTGCCAGCAGTTTAAGGAGAACGAACACCGGGGAGCTGTTTTTT.

This clonotype was counted a few times. An end of the junction differs from the germline gene, which may be a read error. The CDR3 DNA reads TGTTCCAGCAGCTTAAGGACTAGCGGGGGCGGGGTGCAGTTCTTC. Translating it yields CSSSLRTSGGGVQFF. The chain recombines TRBV7-2 with TRBJ2-1, with 13 nucleotides matching TRBD2. This CDR3 spans 15 amino acids. Germline V CDR1 and CDR2: SGHTA, FQGNSA. Drawing the rest from reference TRBV7-2 and TRBJ2-1, the complete variable domain is GAGVSQSPSNKVTEKGKDVELRCDPISGHTALYWYRQSLGQGLEFLIYFQGNSAPDKSGLPSDRFSAERTGGSVSTLTIQRTQQEDSAVYLCSSSLRTSGGGVQFFGPGTRLTVL.